This T cell receptor beta chain was observed in a study of T cell repertoires in cytomegalovirus infection. Overall study context: The public TCR beta signatures pointed to both CMV infection and matching HLA type.

This clonotype came up many times. Its cognate antigen is unknown. Each CDR3 protein gets one entry after TCRdb re-called the reads with MiXCR. The sample shows around 77,000 distinct CDR3 sequences, 20% of them seen only once. Overall study results and limits: The ex vivo response was dominated by HLA-C-restricted CMV-specific TCR beta clonotypes.

The specimen was CD8+ T cells from cultured PBMCs, collected from culture after CMV antigen stimulation. The TCR comes from a human donor in good health (CMV status not recorded). Some clones in this sample may be carry-over from other donors' samples.

DNA of the CDR3: TGTGCCAGCAGCCAAGAAAGGCTCAGCGAAAAACTGTTTTTT. This gives the protein CASSQERLSEKLFF. The genes are TRBV3-1 and TRBJ1-4, with D uncertain. There are 14 residues in the CDR3. V was trimmed by 0 bases and J by 8 bases, leaving 10 bases between them. CDR1 and CDR2 (germline): LGHDT, YNNKEL (reference sequence).